Below, one T cell receptor beta chain is given with its context. TCRdb analysed the 5' RACE reads with MiXCR anew, one entry per CDR3 protein. This repertoire shows 210,000 or so distinct CDR3 sequences, more than 15% found once; its top ten account for 40%. V was clipped by 1 base and J by 4 bases, with 7 bases between them. Germline CDR1 and CDR2: LNHNV and YYDKDF (reference sequence). The CDR3 runs 13 residues. The record originates from a study of identical twins. These data are also associated with another study on T cells expressing NK-cell markers.

The chain couples TRBV15 to TRBJ1-1; D remains ambiguous. The source material was CD8+ T cells sorted from blood. This TCR was sampled from a woman aged 18-30 years in good health. The CDR3 bases are TGTGCCACCAGCAGAGGTTGGGGCACTGAAGCTTTCTTT. Amino acids: CATSRGWGTEAFF.